One and the same sample provided the 10 T cell receptor beta chains below, sequenced in a study of blood T cell repertoires in COVID-19. The assay was immunoSEQ multiplex PCR, and TCRdb's table has in-frame clones only and misses some. This table has 300,000 to 400,000 clones, around 87% appearing once. The sample taken for sequencing was peripheral blood. The receptors derive from a woman aged 45-59 years with COVID-19, enrolled during active disease.

The rearrangement joins TRBV3-1 (or the pseudogene TRBV3-2) to TRBJ2-6; 8 bases agree with TRBD1. Trimming removed 5 bases from V and 0 bases from J; junction bases left unmatched: 9. This CDR3 is 18 amino acids long. The germline gives CDR1 LGHDT, CDR2 YNNKEL (reference sequence). CDR3 bases: TGTGCCAGCAGCAACAGGGCAGGGGGCCGCTCTGGGGCCAACGTCCTGACTTTC. Protein: CASSNRAGGRSGANVLTF.

CDR3 region: CASSYFQADYGYTF. In nucleotides, the CDR3 is TGTGCCAGCAGTTACTTTCAGGCCGACTATGGCTACACCTTC. The chain joins TRBV6-5 to TRBJ1-2; D not resolved. With 1 base removed from V and 3 bases from J, the gap between germline ends came to 9 bases. The CDR3 is 14 amino acids. Germline assignment: CDR1 MNHEY and CDR2 SVGAGI.

The chain links TRBV30 to TRBJ1-2; D is unresolved. Trimming shortened V by 2 bases and J by 5 bases, and 12 bases separated the two germline ends. This CDR3 has 13 residues. The germline CDR1 and CDR2 sequences are GTSNPN and SVGIG (reference sequence). In DNA form, the CDR3 reads TGTGCCTGGAGTCAAAGCACGCAATATGGCTACACCTTC. It is translated as CAWSQSTQYGYTF. Filled out from reference TRBV30 and TRBJ1-2, the complete variable domain reads SQTIHQWPATLVQPVGSPLSLECTVEGTSNPNLYWYRQAAGRGLQLLFYSVGIGQISSEVPQNLSASRPQDRQFILSSKKLLLSDSGFYLCAWSQSTQYGYTFGSGTRLTVV.

The rearrangement joins TRBV6-2 or TRBV6-3 to TRBJ2-3; D ambiguous. Germline-derived CDR1 and CDR2 are MNHEY and SVGEGT. The CDR3 spans 19 residues. Trimming took 0 bases from V and 0 from J, leaving 19 bases between them. CDR3 amino acids: CASSYSITDRSPSTDTQYF. The CDR3 DNA follows: TGTGCCAGCAGTTACTCAATCACCGATAGATCCCCTAGCACAGATACGCAGTATTTT.

The rearrangement joins TRBV25-1 to TRBJ1-2; D is perhaps TRBD1 (5 bases). Germline-derived CDR1 and CDR2 are MGHDK and SYGVNS. The CDR3 sequence is 15 residues long. Trimming shortened V by 1 base and J by 2 bases, and 11 bases separated the two germline ends. DNA for the CDR3: TGTGCCAGCAGTGAATTAGGCAGGGAAAACTATGGCTACACCTTC. Amino acid sequence: CASSELGRENYGYTF.

The V gene is TRBV29-1, the J gene TRBJ2-7, with D possibly matching TRBD1 (6 bases). CDR1 SQVTM and CDR2 ANQGSEA come from the germline V gene. Trimming shortened V by 0 bases and J by 2 bases, and 14 bases separated the two germline ends. The CDR3 length is 15 residues. The CDR3 protein is CSVEEEDDRTYEQYF. Here the CDR3 DNA reads TGCAGCGTTGAAGAAGAGGACGACAGGACCTACGAGCAGTACTTC.

The rearrangement uses TRBV6-2 or TRBV6-3 and TRBJ1-5; D uncertain. Between the trimmed V and J ends, which lost 4 bases and 4 bases, there was a span of 11 bases. This CDR3 has 14 amino acids. CDR1 is MNHEY and CDR2 is SVGEGT in the germline V gene. The CDR3, as DNA: TGTGCCAGCAGTTCGCGGGGATATAATCAGCCCCAGCATTTT. This sequence encodes CASSSRGYNQPQHF.

This clone has just one count. The chain combines TRBV7-2 with TRBJ1-1, with D tentatively TRBD1 (6 bases). The ends were cut back, 7 bases at V and 4 bases at J, with 13 bases in the middle. The CDR3 has 13 residues. Germline-derived CDR1 and CDR2 are SGHTA and FQGNSA. The CDR3 nucleotides read TGTGCCAGCAATTGGGGGGGCGGCACTGAAGCTTTCTTT. Its translation is CASNWGGGTEAFF.

This clone appeared once. The gene calls are TRBV2 and TRBJ2-5; TRBD2 agrees at 8 bases. CDR3 length: 13 residues. V trimming: 6 bases; J trimming: 2 bases; junction bases outside the gene matches: 2. Germline CDR1 and CDR2: SNHLY and FYNNEI. The CDR3, as DNA: TGTGCCAGCAGCGGGGGGGAGCAAGAGACCCAGTACTTC. It encodes CASSGGEQETQYF. The entire variable domain, with the rest obtained from reference TRBV2 and TRBJ2-5, is as follows: EPEVTQTPSHQVTQMGQEVILRCVPISNHLYFYWYRQILGQKVEFLVSFYNNEISEKSEIFDDQFSVERPDGSNFTLKIRSTKLEDSAMYFCASSGGEQETQYFGPGTRLLVL.

A few counts support this clone. The V gene is TRBV11-3, the J gene TRBJ1-3; TRBD1 is a possible D gene (5 bases). This CDR3 region has 16 residues. V lost 8 bases and J lost 0, with 17 bases in between. CDR1 and CDR2 (germline): SGHNT, YENEEA. The CDR3 region is CASEARGVFSGNTIYF. CDR3 DNA sequence: TGTGCCAGCGAGGCGCGGGGGGTCTTCTCTGGAAACACCATATATTTT.